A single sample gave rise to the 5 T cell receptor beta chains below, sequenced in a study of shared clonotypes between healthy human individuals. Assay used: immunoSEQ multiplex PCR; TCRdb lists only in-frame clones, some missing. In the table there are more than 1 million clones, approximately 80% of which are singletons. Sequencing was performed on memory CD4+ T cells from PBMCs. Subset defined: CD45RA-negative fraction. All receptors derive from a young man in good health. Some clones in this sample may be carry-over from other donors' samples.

The CDR3 DNA follows: TGCGCCAGCAGCGAGGCGGGAGTGGTAGATACGCAGTATTTT. Residues: CASSEAGVVDTQYF. V usage is TRBV5-1 and J usage is TRBJ2-3; 7 bases align to TRBD2. Germline-derived CDR1 and CDR2 are SGHRS and YFSETQ. V gave up 4 bases and J gave up 5 bases; unmatched junction bases: 7. This CDR3 has 14 amino acids.

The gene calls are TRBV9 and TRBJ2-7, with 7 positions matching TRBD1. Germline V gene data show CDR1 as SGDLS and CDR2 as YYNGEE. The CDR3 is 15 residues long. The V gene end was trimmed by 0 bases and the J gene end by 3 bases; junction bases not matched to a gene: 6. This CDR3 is CASSVAPGQYYEQYF. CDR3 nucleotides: TGTGCCAGCAGCGTAGCGCCGGGACAGTACTACGAGCAGTACTTC.

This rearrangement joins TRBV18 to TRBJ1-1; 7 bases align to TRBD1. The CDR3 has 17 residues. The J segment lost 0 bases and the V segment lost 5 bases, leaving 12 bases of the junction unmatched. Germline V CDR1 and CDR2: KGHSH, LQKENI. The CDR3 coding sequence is TGTGCCAGCTCAACTATAAACAGGGGAGGAATGAACACTGAAGCTTTCTTT. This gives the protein CASSTINRGGMNTEAFF.

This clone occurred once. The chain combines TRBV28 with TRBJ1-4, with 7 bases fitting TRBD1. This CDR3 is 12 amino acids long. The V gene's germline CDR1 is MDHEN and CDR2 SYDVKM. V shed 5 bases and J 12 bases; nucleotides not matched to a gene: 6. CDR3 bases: TGTGCCAGCAGTAGACAGAGGGGGCAACTGTTTTTT. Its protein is CASSRQRGQLFF.

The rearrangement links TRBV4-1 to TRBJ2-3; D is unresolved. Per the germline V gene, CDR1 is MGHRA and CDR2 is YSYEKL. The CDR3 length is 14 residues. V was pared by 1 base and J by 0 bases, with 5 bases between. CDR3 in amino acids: CASSQAGSTDTQYF. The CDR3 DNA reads TGCGCCAGCAGCCAAGCCGGCAGCACAGATACGCAGTATTTT.